These T cell receptor beta chains were read from a single sample in a study of CD8+CD57+ T cells in acquired aplastic anemia. A single record per CDR3 protein comes from TCRdb applying MiXCR to the reads. The table lists about 190,000 distinct CDR3 sequences, roughly half of them singletons. Sequenced material: sorted CD4+, CD8+, or CD8+CD57+ T cells (not recorded which) from PBMCs. These receptor sequences come from a human donor with aplastic anemia. The CDR3 runs from the conserved cysteine through the conserved F or W.

len: 12; v_gene: TRBV7-6; CDR3aa: CASSSPGDEQFF
len: 13; v_gene: TRBV7-9; CDR3aa: CASSPASIYEQYF
len: 15; v_gene: TRBV12-3/TRBV12-4; CDR3aa: CASSSGGPTGSSYTF
len: 11; v_gene: TRBV20-1; CDR3aa: CSARHFTEAFF
len: 14; v_gene: TRBV2; CDR3aa: CASIKDTMNTEVFF
len: 12; v_gene: TRBV28; CDR3aa: CASSLQGAQAFF
len: 15; v_gene: TRBV5-1; CDR3aa: CASSLEEDRLFGYTF
len: 18; v_gene: TRBV27; CDR3aa: CASSPLAVRQGGSDTQYF
len: 14; v_gene: TRBV15; CDR3aa: CATSRETGGDERYF
len: 15; v_gene: TRBV20-1; CDR3aa: CSAAPLVAGAETQYF
len: 14; v_gene: TRBV20-1; CDR3aa: CSAGPGQGDYEQYF
len: 11; v_gene: TRBV29-1; CDR3aa: CSVEQGTEAFF
len: 15; v_gene: TRBV18; CDR3aa: CASSPPGAATDTQYF
len: 14; v_gene: TRBV7-2; CDR3aa: CASSLFVRAREQYF
len: 11; v_gene: TRBV7-3; CDR3aa: CASSLTVELFF
len: 12; v_gene: TRBV10-3; CDR3aa: CAISDQNQPQHF
len: 12; v_gene: TRBV15; CDR3aa: CATSPGGYEQYF
len: 13; v_gene: TRBV3-1; CDR3aa: CASSYSTGNIQYF
len: 15; v_gene: TRBV19; CDR3aa: CASSRQSSYNSPLHF
len: 15; v_gene: TRBV2; CDR3aa: CASSGGQGARSPPHF
len: 13; v_gene: TRBV24-1; CDR3aa: CATSDSGWETQYF
len: 15; v_gene: TRBV5-4; CDR3aa: CASSLSGLSNSPLHF
len: 15; v_gene: TRBV7-2; CDR3aa: CASSLELLPSYEQCF
len: 13; v_gene: TRBV9; CDR3aa: CASSVRITDTQYF
len: 15; v_gene: TRBV24-1; CDR3aa: CATSDPNRGVTEAFF
len: 19; v_gene: TRBV24-1; CDR3aa: CATSDLRGGQGTSYNEQFF
len: 14; v_gene: TRBV10-3; CDR3aa: CAISDGTGNQPQHF
len: 14; v_gene: TRBV19; CDR3aa: CASMGQGAVYGYTF
len: 12; v_gene: TRBV6-6; CDR3aa: CASRGGDTEQFF
len: 13; v_gene: TRBV5-4; CDR3aa: CASSPGLGGKLFF
len: 13; v_gene: TRBV20-1; CDR3aa: CSARMDRVYGYTF
len: 13; v_gene: TRBV7-9; CDR3aa: CASSWGTATTQYF
len: 14; v_gene: TRBV19; CDR3aa: CATQAGGSYNEQFF
len: 15; v_gene: TRBV20-1; CDR3aa: CSARELLSSYNEQFF
len: 15; v_gene: TRBV12-5; CDR3aa: CASVRGTGFYEKLFF
len: 14; v_gene: TRBV10-1; CDR3aa: CASSEGTGPYEQYF
len: 13; v_gene: TRBV10-3; CDR3aa: CAISPGVSYEQYF
len: 18; v_gene: TRBV24-1; CDR3aa: CATSDVSGDRGGKSPLHF
len: 15; v_gene: TRBV7-3; CDR3aa: CASSSSPTGTGELFF
len: 19; v_gene: TRBV4-1; CDR3aa: CASSHLTYRGQSRRETQYF
len: 16; v_gene: TRBV10-1; CDR3aa: CASSPHRAYRDTEAFF
len: 14; v_gene: TRBV2; CDR3aa: CASSVQGKTGELFF
len: 16; v_gene: TRBV24-1; CDR3aa: CATSVPDSSGANVLTF
len: 13; v_gene: TRBV20-1; CDR3aa: CSANPGGYYEQYF
len: 13; v_gene: TRBV4-1; CDR3aa: CASSPLGVKEAFF